These 19 T cell receptor beta chains share one sample of origin, sequenced in a study of T-cell reconstitution after alpha-beta-depleted transplantation in children. Unique molecular identifiers were incorporated into the prepared TCRbeta library. TCRdb reprocessed the PCR reads via MiXCR and lists one record per CDR3 protein. The data contain 350,000 to 450,000 distinct CDR3 sequences, 10% to 15% of them singletons. Sequences were derived from PBMCs, sampled from the stem cell graft. All receptors derive from a human donor who donated a stem cell graft to a child with Fanconi anemia.

V gene TRBV28 combines with J gene TRBJ2-2; D might be TRBD2 (5 bases). Trimming stripped 4 bases from V and 2 bases from J, with 14 bases between. The germline gives CDR1 MDHEN, CDR2 SYDVKM. This CDR3 is built from 16 residues. The CDR3 here is CASSYSRAPNTGELFF. The CDR3, as DNA: TGTGCCAGCAGTTATTCGAGGGCACCCAACACCGGGGAGCTGTTTTTT. Full variable domain (rest looked up from reference TRBV28 and TRBJ2-2): DVKVTQSSRYLVKRTGEKVFLECVQDMDHENMFWYRQDPGLGLRLIYFSYDVKMKEKGDIPEGYSVSREKKERFSLILESASTNQTSMYLCASSYSRAPNTGELFFGEGSRLTVL.

The chain links TRBV15 to TRBJ2-5, with 8 positions matching TRBD2. In germline, CDR1 is LNHNV, CDR2 YYDKDF (reference sequence). J was trimmed by 5 bases and V by 1 base; bases with no gene match: 9. The CDR3 totals 16 residues. The CDR3 sequence is CATSRGPGGLGETQYF. Here the CDR3 DNA reads TGTGCCACCAGCAGAGGCCCGGGAGGGCTAGGGGAGACCCAGTACTTC.

This clonotype has only a few counts. The V and J genes are TRBV19 and TRBJ2-1, with 8 bases lining up with TRBD2. Germline V lookup: CDR1 LNHDA, CDR2 SQIVND (reference sequence). The CDR3 loop spans 16 amino acids. V dropped 5 bases and J dropped 3; count of bases not matched to a gene: 9. The CDR3 spells CASSAPMSGGYNEQFF. In nucleotides, the CDR3 is TGTGCCAGTAGTGCCCCGATGAGCGGGGGCTACAATGAGCAGTTCTTC.

In its sample, this clonotype was seen a few times. The chain uses TRBV2 and TRBJ2-7, with 9 bases that match TRBD2. With V trimmed by 5 bases and J by 2 bases, 7 bases remained unmatched. Germline assignment: CDR1 SNHLY and CDR2 FYNNEI. CDR3 length equals 15 residues. This CDR3 is CASSFLAGNTYEQYF. The CDR3 DNA reads as TGTGCCAGCAGTTTCCTAGCGGGAAATACCTACGAGCAGTACTTC.

The genes are TRBV4-3 and TRBJ2-5, with D perhaps TRBD2 (7 bases). CDR3 length: 15 residues. Germline CDR1 reads LGHNA; CDR2 reads YSLEER. V dropped 0 bases and J dropped 7 bases, with 15 bases sitting between them. The CDR3 sequence: CASSQEWGGLVTQYF. Here the CDR3 DNA reads TGCGCCAGCAGCCAAGAATGGGGGGGGCTGGTGACCCAGTACTTC.

Ten or more counts support this clonotype. The chain joins TRBV20-1 to TRBJ1-1, with D maybe TRBD1 (6 bases). The germline V and J ends were trimmed by 0 bases and 4 bases, with 12 bases remaining between them. CDR1 DFQATT and CDR2 SNEGSKA come from the germline V gene (reference sequence). The CDR3 totals 14 residues. The DNA of the CDR3 is TGCAGTGCTAGAGATAAGGGGGTGAGCACTGAAGCTTTCTTT. Its translation is CSARDKGVSTEAFF.

This clonotype was seen ten or more times. The rearrangement joins TRBV20-1 to TRBJ2-7; D gene ambiguous. CDR1 DFQATT and CDR2 SNEGSKA come from the germline V gene (reference sequence). The CDR3 is 12 residues long. V lost 2 bases and J lost 5, with 10 bases in between. This CDR3 reads CSARRDTNEQYF. Here the CDR3 DNA reads TGCAGTGCTAGACGTGACACGAACGAGCAGTACTTC.

This clonotype was counted between two and nine times. This chain links TRBV5-1 with TRBJ2-7; TRBD1 aligns across 7 bases. The CDR3 contains 17 residues. The V gene end was trimmed by 0 bases and the J gene end by 0 bases; junction bases not matched to a gene: 9. The germline V gene has CDR1 SGHRS and CDR2 YFSETQ. The CDR3 here is CASSLGPRQGLSYEQYF. For the CDR3, the DNA is TGCGCCAGCAGCTTGGGCCCTAGACAGGGCCTCTCCTACGAGCAGTACTTC. The whole variable domain, remainder taken from reference TRBV5-1 and TRBJ2-7, is KAGVTQTPRYLIKTRGQQVTLSCSPISGHRSVSWYQQTPGQGLQFLFEYFSETQRNKGNFPGRFSGRQFSNSRSEMNVSTLELGDSALYLCASSLGPRQGLSYEQYFGPGTRLTVT.

V gene TRBV5-6 combines with J gene TRBJ1-6; D is uncertain. Germline V CDR1 and CDR2: SGHDT, YYEEEE. The CDR3 is 15 amino acids. V shed 0 bases and J shed 3 bases, with 7 bases lying between them. Written as DNA, the CDR3 is TGTGCCAGCAGCTTGGGTCCAGGCTATAATTCACCCCTCCACTTT. Translating it yields CASSLGPGYNSPLHF.

This clonotype was picked up a small number of times. The chain combines TRBV7-9 with TRBJ1-1; the match to TRBD1 covers 8 bases. The CDR3 is made up of 16 amino acids. Per the germline V gene, CDR1 is SEHNR and CDR2 is FQNEAQ (reference sequence). V was pared by 4 bases and J by 3 bases, with 10 bases of the junction left unmatched. The CDR3 DNA follows: TGTGCCAGCAGCTCAAGGGGGACAGGTTGGGACACTGAAGCTTTCTTT. Amino acids: CASSSRGTGWDTEAFF.

The V gene is TRBV12-3 or TRBV12-4, the J gene TRBJ2-3; D is ambiguous. V was clipped by 2 bases and J by 1 base, with 4 bases between them. The length of the CDR3 is 13 residues. The CDR3 DNA follows: TGTGCCAGCAGTTTACAGCGCACAGATACGCAGTATTTT. Residues: CASSLQRTDTQYF.

This clonotype has just a few counts. V and J are TRBV5-1 and TRBJ2-1; 10 bases are shared with TRBD1. Germline V gene lookup returns CDR1 SGHRS and CDR2 YFSETQ. Trimming took 4 bases from V and 8 from J; bases not matched to a gene: 6. The CDR3 loop spans 14 amino acids. This chain's CDR3 is CASSRGGQGDEQFF. DNA for the CDR3: TGCGCCAGCAGCCGAGGAGGACAGGGGGATGAGCAGTTCTTC.

The chain combines TRBV4-3 with TRBJ2-7; 7 positions agree with TRBD2. The CDR3 has 17 amino acids. Germline values: CDR1 LGHNA, CDR2 YSLEER. Trimming took 0 bases from V and 0 from J; bases not matched to a gene: 8. CDR3 in amino acids: CASSQDSGGLTSYEQYF. CDR3 sequence (DNA): TGCGCCAGCAGCCAAGATTCGGGGGGACTAACCTCCTACGAGCAGTACTTC.

DNA for the CDR3: TGTGCCAGTAGAACCCTAATACAGGGGAACACTGAAGCTTTCTTT. It encodes CASRTLIQGNTEAFF. J is TRBJ1-1 and V is TRBV19; D may be TRBD1 (6 bases). CDR1 and CDR2 from the germline V gene are LNHDA and SQIVND (reference sequence). The CDR3 loop spans 15 amino acids. The V end lost 6 bases, the J end lost 1 base, and 15 bases lay between the germline ends.

This clonotype was counted at least ten times. The chain employs TRBV5-1 and TRBJ1-1; D gene unclear. Trimming took off 3 bases at V and 1 base at J, with 7 bases between the two ends. CDR3 size: 13 residues. Germline CDR1 reads SGHRS; CDR2 reads YFSETQ. In DNA, the CDR3 is TGCGCCAGCAGCTCCCAGTGGAACACTGAAGCTTTCTTT. The encoded protein is CASSSQWNTEAFF.

This rearrangement joins TRBV4-2 to TRBJ2-1; D unclear. Per germline, CDR1 LGHNA and CDR2 YNFKEQ. This CDR3 is 14 amino acids long. V was pared by 1 base and J by 5 bases, with 9 bases between. CDR3 sequence: CASSQAWQNNEQFF. CDR3 DNA: TGTGCCAGCAGCCAAGCGTGGCAGAACAATGAGCAGTTCTTC.

The DNA of the CDR3 is TGTGCCAGCAGTTACGACAGGACAAATTCACCCCTCCACTTT. Protein sequence: CASSYDRTNSPLHF. This rearrangement joins TRBV6-5 to TRBJ1-6; D may be TRBD1 (6 bases). CDR1 is MNHEY and CDR2 is SVGAGI in the germline V gene. The V gene lost 2 bases and the J gene lost 7 bases, with 9 bases spanning the gap. This CDR3 has 14 amino acids.

This clonotype appeared many times. The chain has TRBV25-1 and TRBJ2-7, with D possibly being TRBD1 or TRBD2 (5 bases each). This CDR3 has 15 residues. CDR1 is MGHDK, CDR2 SYGVNS, per germline. V lost 4 bases, J lost 3 bases, and 16 bases lay in between. The CDR3 reads CASSARDGFYYEQYF. The CDR3 DNA is TGTGCCAGCAGTGCCCGGGACGGCTTTTACTACGAGCAGTACTTC.

This clonotype was observed at least ten times. The chain uses TRBV6-2 or TRBV6-3 and TRBJ2-5, with 9 bases aligning to TRBD1. This CDR3 region has 17 residues. J lost 5 bases, V lost 0 bases, and 10 bases had no gene match. Germline V CDR1 and CDR2: MNHEY, SVGEGT. CDR3 bases: TGTGCCAGCAGTTACTCGACGTCGGGACAGGGATCCGAGACCCAGTACTTC. It encodes CASSYSTSGQGSETQYF.